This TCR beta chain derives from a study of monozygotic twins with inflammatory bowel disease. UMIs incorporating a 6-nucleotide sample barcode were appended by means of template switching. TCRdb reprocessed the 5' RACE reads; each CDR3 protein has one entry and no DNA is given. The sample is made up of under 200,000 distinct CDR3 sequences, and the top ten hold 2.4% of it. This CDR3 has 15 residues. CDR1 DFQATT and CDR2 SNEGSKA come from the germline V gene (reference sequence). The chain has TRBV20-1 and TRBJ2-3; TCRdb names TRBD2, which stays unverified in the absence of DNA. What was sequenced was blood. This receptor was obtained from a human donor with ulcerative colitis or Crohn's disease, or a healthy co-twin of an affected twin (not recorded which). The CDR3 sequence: CSASGLAEPKDTQCF.